Each of the 21 T cell receptor beta chains below was sequenced from the same sample in a study of technical replicates of blood from a few donors (dated by TCRdb to about 2017). The library was built by means of the immunoSEQ multiplex PCR assay. TCRdb carries this immuneACCESS record with in-frame sequences only. Its versions omit some clonotypes, under half of them owing to an unresolved V gene in the studies checked, with the rest unexplained. In this sample the table shows approximately 80,000 clones, 75% to 90% of which occur a single time. The ten largest account for roughly 0.38% of the sample. Sequenced: T cells isolated from PBMCs. The origin of the receptors is a human donor in good health.

The V and J genes are TRBV2 and TRBJ2-1, with 14 positions matching TRBD2. Germline V gene lookup returns CDR1 SNHLY and CDR2 FYNNEI. The CDR3 length is 15 residues. V gave up 3 bases and J gave up 12 bases; unmatched junction bases: 7. CDR3 DNA sequence: TGTGCCAGCAGTGACCGACTAGCGGGAGGGCTGACGCAGTTCTTC. This encodes CASSDRLAGGLTQFF.

DNA for the CDR3: TGTGCCAGCAGCTTTAACAATGAGCAGTTCTTC. Amino acids: CASSFNNEQFF. The chain couples TRBV7-8 to TRBJ2-1; D is unresolved. The germline V and J ends were trimmed by 3 bases and 5 bases, with 2 bases remaining between them. The CDR3 extends over 11 amino acids. CDR1 and CDR2 from the germline V gene are SGHVS and FQNEAQ.

The rearrangement uses TRBV9 and TRBJ1-2; weak D call: TRBD1 (5 bases). This CDR3 has 14 residues. From germline, CDR1 is SGDLS and CDR2 YYNGEE. Deletions cut 3 bases from V and 0 bases from J, with 9 bases between. The CDR3 region is CASSADIANYGYTF. As DNA, the CDR3 is TGTGCCAGCAGCGCGGACATAGCTAACTATGGCTACACCTTC.

V gene TRBV20-1 combines with J gene TRBJ2-3; D unclear. The V and J ends lost 6 bases and 7 bases respectively, with 11 bases between them. Germline V CDR1 and CDR2: DFQATT, SNEGSKA (reference sequence). The CDR3 runs 11 residues. Here the CDR3 DNA reads TGCAGTGCAAATCTAGGTTATACGCAGTATTTT. Protein product: CSANLGYTQYF.

The gene calls are TRBV7-7 and TRBJ2-5; tentatively, D is TRBD1 (6 bases). Germline CDR1 and CDR2: SSHAT and FNYEAQ (reference sequence). This CDR3 contains 13 residues. V was shortened by 5 bases and J by 2 bases, with 9 bases between the two germline ends. CDR3 in amino acids: CASSLDRQETQYF. The DNA for the CDR3 is TGTGCCAGCAGCCTAGACAGGCAAGAGACCCAGTACTTC.

The J gene is TRBJ2-3, the V gene TRBV9, with 11 bases matching TRBD2. The CDR3 spans 17 residues. Germline V gene lookup returns CDR1 SGDLS and CDR2 YYNGEE. V lost 0 bases to trimming and J lost 2 bases; unmatched junction nucleotides: 5. In DNA, the CDR3 is TGTGCCAGCAGCGTAGGGATAGCGGGAGGGATCACAGATACGCAGTATTTT. It translates to CASSVGIAGGITDTQYF. Variable domain in full (rest from reference TRBV9 and TRBJ2-3): DSGVTQTPKHLITATGQRVTLRCSPRSGDLSVYWYQQSLDQGLQFLIQYYNGEERAKGNILERFSAQQFPDLHSELNLSSLELGDSALYFCASSVGIAGGITDTQYFGPGTRLTVL.

The V call is TRBV6-1, the J call TRBJ1-5; D unresolved. This CDR3 has 17 amino acids. The germline V gene encodes CDR1 MNHNS and CDR2 SASEGT. V lost 1 base, J lost 4 bases, and 17 bases lay in between. The CDR3 region is CASSEVTGGSWNQPQHF. CDR3 sequence (DNA): TGTGCCAGCAGTGAAGTGACGGGAGGGAGTTGGAATCAGCCCCAGCATTTT.

In DNA, the CDR3 is TGCGCCAGCAGCTTGGAGGGAGGGGTGGACACTGAAGCTTTCTTT. Amino acid sequence: CASSLEGGVDTEAFF. V and J are TRBV5-1 and TRBJ1-1, with D perhaps TRBD1 (5 bases). CDR1 and CDR2 (germline): SGHRS, YFSETQ. Trimming took 0 bases from V and 3 from J, leaving 12 bases between them. The CDR3 is made up of 15 amino acids.

The V and J genes are TRBV7-9 and TRBJ1-5, with D unclear. V was trimmed by 5 bases and J by 4 bases, leaving 12 bases between them. Germline V CDR1 and CDR2: SEHNR, FQNEAQ (reference sequence). This CDR3 has 14 amino acids. The CDR3 coding sequence is TGTGCCAGCAGCCACCGTGAGGTGAATCAGCCCCAGCATTTT. It translates to CASSHREVNQPQHF.

The sample holds one count of this clone. The V gene is TRBV5-6, the J gene TRBJ1-2; D unresolved. The CDR3 runs 13 residues. The germline V gene has CDR1 SGHDT and CDR2 YYEEEE. V lost 1 base, J lost 7 bases, and 11 bases lay in between. CDR3 nucleotides: TGTGCCAGCAGCTTGAGCGTTCTGGGTGGCTACACCTTC. Its translation: CASSLSVLGGYTF.

A few counts support this clone. This chain links TRBV10-3 with TRBJ2-1; 10 bases agree with TRBD2. V lost 5 bases and J lost 3; bases outside the gene matches: 7. Germline-derived CDR1 and CDR2 are ENHRY and SYGVKD. The CDR3 has 16 residues. As DNA, the CDR3 is TGTGCCATCAGTACGCAGCGGGAGGGTCACTACAATGAGCAGTTCTTC. Protein sequence: CAISTQREGHYNEQFF.

This chain joins TRBV7-8 and TRBJ1-1; no firm D call. CDR1 is SGHVS and CDR2 is FQNEAQ in the germline V gene. V was pared by 5 bases and J by 0 bases, with 13 bases between. This CDR3 comprises 15 residues. The CDR3 is CASSLWEGLNTEAFF. The CDR3 nucleotides are TGTGCCAGCAGCCTATGGGAGGGCCTGAACACTGAAGCTTTCTTT.

This clone has just one count. The chain is built from TRBV13 and TRBJ2-3, with 7 bases matching TRBD2. Germline V gives CDR1 PRHDT, CDR2 FYEKMQ (reference sequence). The V segment lost 4 bases and the J segment 1 base; nucleotides outside the gene matches: 11. CDR3 length equals 17 residues. The CDR3 region is CASSSFGGEAGTDTQYF. As DNA, the CDR3 is TGTGCCAGCAGCTCTTTTGGGGGGGAGGCCGGCACAGATACGCAGTATTTT.

The chain has TRBV27 and TRBJ1-4, with 10 bases matching TRBD1. Losses at the gene ends were 6 bases for V and 0 bases for J; bases not matched to a gene: 13. Germline values: CDR1 MNHEY, CDR2 SMNVEV (reference sequence). The length of the CDR3 is 19 residues. The DNA of the CDR3 is TGTGCCAGCAGCCTACAACAGGACAGGGGGTCGGCAACTAATGAAAAACTGTTTTTT. Protein: CASSLQQDRGSATNEKLFF.

This clone was seen more than once but under ten times. The chain joins TRBV6-6 to TRBJ1-1, with 8 bases aligning to TRBD1. V trimming: 2 bases; J trimming: 13 bases; junction bases outside the gene matches: 9. Looked up from germline, CDR1 is MNHNY and CDR2 is SVGAGI (reference sequence). This CDR3 has 13 residues. For the CDR3, the DNA is TGTGCCAGCAGTTACCAATACGGGACAGGTGGTTTCTTT. This codes for CASSYQYGTGGFF.

The CDR3 sequence is CASSQRLAGATDTQYF. The CDR3 DNA reads TGCGCCAGCAGCCAACGATTAGCGGGAGCAACAGATACGCAGTATTTT. The rearrangement links TRBV4-1 to TRBJ2-3; TRBD2 matches at 9 bases. Germline assignment: CDR1 MGHRA and CDR2 YSYEKL. V was clipped by 2 bases and J by 3 bases; unmatched bases: 6. The CDR3 contains 16 residues.

V gene TRBV9 combines with J gene TRBJ1-5; D not resolved. CDR1 and CDR2 (germline): SGDLS, YYNGEE. The CDR3 consists of 13 residues. V dropped 0 bases and J dropped 2 bases, with 3 bases sitting between them. CDR3 DNA: TGTGCCAGCAGCGTAGTAGGCAATCAGCCCCAGCATTTT. Protein: CASSVVGNQPQHF.

The V call is TRBV7-2, the J call TRBJ2-7; 7 bases fit TRBD2. The CDR3 has 14 residues. Germline-derived CDR1 and CDR2 are SGHTA and FQGNSA. The J segment lost 7 bases and the V segment lost 3 bases, leaving 9 bases of the junction unmatched. The CDR3 nucleotides are TGTGCCAGCAGCTTGGTGCGGGGGTTGGGGGAGCAGTACTTC. Translation: CASSLVRGLGEQYF.

The chain is built from TRBV28 and TRBJ2-2; a possible D gene is TRBD2 (6 bases). V was shortened by 10 bases and J by 1 base, with 22 bases between the two germline ends. CDR1 and CDR2 from the germline V gene are MDHEN and SYDVKM. The length of the CDR3 is 17 residues. The CDR3 region has the DNA TGTGCCATCCCGGCGGTCGCGGGACCCTGGAACACCGGGGAGCTGTTTTTT. Protein product: CAIPAVAGPWNTGELFF.

This sequence joins TRBV7-9 and TRBJ2-5, with unresolved D. Trimming took off 1 base at V and 3 bases at J, with 6 bases between the two ends. Germline-derived CDR1 and CDR2 are SEHNR and FQNEAQ (reference sequence). The CDR3 runs 13 residues. CDR3 sequence (DNA): TGTGCCAGCAGCTTAGGGCAGGAAGAGACCCAGTACTTC. It specifies CASSLGQEETQYF. The full variable domain, completed using reference TRBV7-9 and TRBJ2-5, is DTGVSQNPRHKITKRGQNVTFRCDPISEHNRLYWYRQTLGQGPEFLTYFQNEAQLEKSRLLSDRFSAERPKGSFSTLEIQRTEQGDSAMYLCASSLGQEETQYFGPGTRLLVL.

The V call is TRBV5-1, the J call TRBJ2-1, with 9 bases aligning to TRBD2. Per the germline V gene, CDR1 is SGHRS and CDR2 is YFSETQ. Unmatched junction bases numbered 7, after V lost 6 bases and J lost 6 bases. The CDR3 length is 14 residues. This CDR3 reads CASTSGRTVNEQFF. In nucleotides, the CDR3 is TGCGCCAGCACCAGCGGGAGGACGGTCAATGAGCAGTTCTTC. The whole variable domain, remainder taken from reference TRBV5-1 and TRBJ2-1, is KAGVTQTPRYLIKTRGQQVTLSCSPISGHRSVSWYQQTPGQGLQFLFEYFSETQRNKGNFPGRFSGRQFSNSRSEMNVSTLELGDSALYLCASTSGRTVNEQFFGPGTRLTVL.